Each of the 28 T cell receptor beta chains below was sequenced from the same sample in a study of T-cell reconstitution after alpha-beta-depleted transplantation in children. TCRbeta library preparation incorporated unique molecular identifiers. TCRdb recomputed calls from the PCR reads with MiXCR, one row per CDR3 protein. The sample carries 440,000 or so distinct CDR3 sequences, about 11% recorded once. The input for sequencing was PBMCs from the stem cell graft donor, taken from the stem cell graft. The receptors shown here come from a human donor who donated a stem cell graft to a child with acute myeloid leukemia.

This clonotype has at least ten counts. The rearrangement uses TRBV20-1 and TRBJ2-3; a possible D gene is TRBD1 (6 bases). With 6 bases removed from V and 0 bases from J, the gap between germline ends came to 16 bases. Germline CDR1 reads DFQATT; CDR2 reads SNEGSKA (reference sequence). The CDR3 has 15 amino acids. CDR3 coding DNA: TGCAGTGCAAGCGAGACAGGCCGTAGCACAGATACGCAGTATTTT. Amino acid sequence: CSASETGRSTDTQYF.

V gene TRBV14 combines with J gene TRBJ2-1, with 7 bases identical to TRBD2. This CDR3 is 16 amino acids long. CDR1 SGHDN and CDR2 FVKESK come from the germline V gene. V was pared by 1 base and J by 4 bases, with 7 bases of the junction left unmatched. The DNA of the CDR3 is TGTGCCAGCAGCCAAGCGGCGGGAGCGGCTTACAATGAGCAGTTCTTC. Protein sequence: CASSQAAGAAYNEQFF.

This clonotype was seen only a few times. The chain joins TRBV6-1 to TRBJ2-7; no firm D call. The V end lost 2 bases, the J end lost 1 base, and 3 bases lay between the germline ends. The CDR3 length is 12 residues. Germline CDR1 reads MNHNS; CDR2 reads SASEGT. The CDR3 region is CASSEQSYEQYV. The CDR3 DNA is TGTGCCAGCAGTGAACAGTCCTACGAGCAGTACGTC.

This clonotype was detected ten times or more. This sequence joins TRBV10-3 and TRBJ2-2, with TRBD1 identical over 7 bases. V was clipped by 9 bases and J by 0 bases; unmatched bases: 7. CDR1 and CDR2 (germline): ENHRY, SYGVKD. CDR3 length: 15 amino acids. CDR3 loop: CAIGTGTANTGELFF. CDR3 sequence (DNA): TGTGCCATTGGGACGGGGACAGCGAACACCGGGGAGCTGTTTTTT.

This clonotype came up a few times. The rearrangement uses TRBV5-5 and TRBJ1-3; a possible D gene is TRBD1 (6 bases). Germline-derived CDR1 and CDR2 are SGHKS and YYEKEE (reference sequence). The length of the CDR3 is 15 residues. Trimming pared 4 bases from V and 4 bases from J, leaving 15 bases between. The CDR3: CASSQTWTAGNTIYF. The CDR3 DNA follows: TGTGCCAGCAGCCAGACGTGGACAGCGGGAAACACCATATATTTT.

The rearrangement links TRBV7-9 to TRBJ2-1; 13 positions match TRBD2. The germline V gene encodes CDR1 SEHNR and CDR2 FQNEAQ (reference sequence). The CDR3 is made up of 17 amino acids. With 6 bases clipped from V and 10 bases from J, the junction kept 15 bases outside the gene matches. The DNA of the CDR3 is TGTGCCAGCAGTCCCCGGACTAGCGGGAGCTCTTGGGACGAGCAGTTCTTC. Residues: CASSPRTSGSSWDEQFF.

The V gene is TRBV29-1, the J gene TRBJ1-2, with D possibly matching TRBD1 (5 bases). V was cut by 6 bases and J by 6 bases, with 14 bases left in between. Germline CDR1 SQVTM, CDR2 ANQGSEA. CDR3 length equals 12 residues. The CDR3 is CSVRGRVDGYTF. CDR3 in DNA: TGCAGCGTGAGGGGCAGGGTGGATGGCTACACCTTC.

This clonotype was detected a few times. The CDR3 coding sequence is TGTGCCAGCAGTCCCACACAGTACTCAGAGACCCAGTACTTC. It codes for CASSPTQYSETQYF. The V call is TRBV27, the J call TRBJ2-5; D gene ambiguous. The CDR3 runs to 14 residues. V lost 5 bases and J 4 bases, leaving 14 bases between the germline ends. The germline gives CDR1 MNHEY, CDR2 SMNVEV (reference sequence).

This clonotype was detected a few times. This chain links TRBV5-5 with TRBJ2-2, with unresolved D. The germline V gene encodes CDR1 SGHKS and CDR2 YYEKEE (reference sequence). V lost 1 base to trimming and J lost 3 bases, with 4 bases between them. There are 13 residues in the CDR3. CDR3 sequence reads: CASSLRDTGELFF. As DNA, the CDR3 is TGTGCCAGCAGCTTGAGGGACACCGGGGAGCTGTTTTTT. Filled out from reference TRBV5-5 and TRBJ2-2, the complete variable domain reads DAGVTQSPTHLIKTRGQQVTLRCSPISGHKSVSWYQQVLGQGPQFIFQYYEKEERGRGNFPDRFSARQFPNYSSELNVNALLLGDSALYLCASSLRDTGELFFGEGSRLTVL.

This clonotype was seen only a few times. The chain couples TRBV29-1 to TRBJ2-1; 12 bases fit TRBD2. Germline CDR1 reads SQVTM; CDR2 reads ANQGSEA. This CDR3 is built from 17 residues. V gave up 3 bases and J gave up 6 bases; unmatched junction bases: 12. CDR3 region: CSVDGLLAGGVANEQFF. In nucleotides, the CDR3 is TGCAGCGTTGATGGGTTACTAGCGGGAGGAGTTGCCAATGAGCAGTTCTTC.

The CDR3 DNA reads TGCAGTGCCAGGGGGACTAGCGGGGGGGGATTTTGGGAGACCCAGTACTTC. It specifies CSARGTSGGGFWETQYF. V gene TRBV20-1 combines with J gene TRBJ2-5; TRBD2 matches at 16 bases. V was pared by 6 bases and J by 5 bases, with 12 bases of the junction left unmatched. CDR1 DFQATT and CDR2 SNEGSKA come from the germline V gene (reference sequence). This CDR3 has 17 residues.

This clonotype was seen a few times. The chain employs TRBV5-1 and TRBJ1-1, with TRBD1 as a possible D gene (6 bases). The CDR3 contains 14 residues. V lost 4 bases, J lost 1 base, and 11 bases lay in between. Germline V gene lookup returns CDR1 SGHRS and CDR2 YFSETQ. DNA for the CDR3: TGCGCCAGCAGCCCGGACAGAACGAACACTGAAGCTTTCTTT. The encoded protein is CASSPDRTNTEAFF.

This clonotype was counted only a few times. The CDR3 protein is CASSWGQGADYEQYF. CDR3 nucleotide sequence: TGTGCCAGCAGTTGGGGACAGGGTGCGGACTACGAGCAGTACTTC. This rearrangement joins TRBV27 to TRBJ2-7, with TRBD1 identical over 9 bases. The trim removed 4 bases at V and 3 bases at J, leaving 7 bases unmatched. The CDR3 sequence is 15 residues long. CDR1 MNHEY and CDR2 SMNVEV come from the germline V gene (reference sequence).

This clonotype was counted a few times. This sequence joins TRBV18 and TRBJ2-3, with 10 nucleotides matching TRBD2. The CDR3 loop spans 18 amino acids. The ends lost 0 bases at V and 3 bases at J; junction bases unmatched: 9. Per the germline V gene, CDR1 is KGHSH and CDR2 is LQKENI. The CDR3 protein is CASSPPNLAGVGTDTQYF. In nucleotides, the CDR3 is TGTGCCAGCTCACCACCGAATCTAGCGGGAGTGGGAACAGATACGCAGTATTTT.

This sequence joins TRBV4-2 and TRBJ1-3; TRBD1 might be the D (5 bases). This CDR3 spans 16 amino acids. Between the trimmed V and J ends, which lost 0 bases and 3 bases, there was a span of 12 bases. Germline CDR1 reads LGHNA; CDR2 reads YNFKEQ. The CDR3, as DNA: TGTGCCAGCAGCCAAGACTCGGGGCTGGTTGGAAACACCATATATTTT. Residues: CASSQDSGLVGNTIYF.

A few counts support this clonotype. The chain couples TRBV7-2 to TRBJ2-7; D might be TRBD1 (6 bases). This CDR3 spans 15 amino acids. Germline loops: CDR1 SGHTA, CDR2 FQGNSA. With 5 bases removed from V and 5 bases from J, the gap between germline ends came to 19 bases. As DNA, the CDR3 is TGTGCCAGCAGCACAGGGTTAGGGGGAGTAAACGAGCAGTACTTC. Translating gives CASSTGLGGVNEQYF.

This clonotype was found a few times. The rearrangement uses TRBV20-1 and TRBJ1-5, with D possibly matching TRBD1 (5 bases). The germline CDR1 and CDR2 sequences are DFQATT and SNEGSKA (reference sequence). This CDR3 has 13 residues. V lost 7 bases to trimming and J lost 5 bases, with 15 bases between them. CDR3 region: CSVSAGIHQPQHF. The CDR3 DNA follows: TGCAGTGTGTCTGCAGGGATCCATCAGCCCCAGCATTTT.

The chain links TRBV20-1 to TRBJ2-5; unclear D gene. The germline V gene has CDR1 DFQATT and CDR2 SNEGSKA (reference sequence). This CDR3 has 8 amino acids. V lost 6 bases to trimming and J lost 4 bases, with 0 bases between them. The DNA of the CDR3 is TGCAGTGCAGAGACCCAGTACTTC. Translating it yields CSAETQYF.

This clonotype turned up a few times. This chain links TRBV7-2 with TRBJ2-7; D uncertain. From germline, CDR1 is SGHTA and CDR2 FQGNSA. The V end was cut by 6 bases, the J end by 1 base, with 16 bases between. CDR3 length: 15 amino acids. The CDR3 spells CASRTSVQLSYEQYF. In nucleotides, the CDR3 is TGTGCCAGCAGGACCTCCGTGCAACTATCCTACGAGCAGTACTTC.

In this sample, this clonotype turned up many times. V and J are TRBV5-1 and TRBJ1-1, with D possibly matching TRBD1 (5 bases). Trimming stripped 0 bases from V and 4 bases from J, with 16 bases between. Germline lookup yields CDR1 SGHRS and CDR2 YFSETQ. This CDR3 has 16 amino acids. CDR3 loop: CASSLDRGPWATEAFF. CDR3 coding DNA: TGCGCCAGCAGCTTGGACCGGGGCCCTTGGGCCACTGAAGCTTTCTTT.

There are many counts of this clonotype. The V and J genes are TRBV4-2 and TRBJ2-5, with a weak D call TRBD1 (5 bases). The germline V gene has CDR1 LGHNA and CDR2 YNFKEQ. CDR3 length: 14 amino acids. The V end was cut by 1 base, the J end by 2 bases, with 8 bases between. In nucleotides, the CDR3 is TGTGCCAGCAGCCAAGTGGGGCAGCAAGAGACCCAGTACTTC. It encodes CASSQVGQQETQYF.

CDR3 loop: CASSLNMGGMFF. The CDR3 DNA sequence: TGTGCCAGCAGCTTAAATATGGGCGGGATGTTCTTC. This chain joins TRBV7-3 and TRBJ2-1; D is perhaps TRBD2 (6 bases). The CDR3 sequence is 12 residues long. V was cut by 1 base and J by 15 bases, with 13 bases left in between. Germline V gene data show CDR1 as SGHTA and CDR2 as FQGTGA. Supplemented by reference TRBV7-3 and TRBJ2-1, the full variable domain reads GAGVSQTPSNKVTEKGKYVELRCDPISGHTALYWYRQSLGQGPEFLIYFQGTGAADDSGLPNDRFFAVRPEGSVSTLKIQRTERGDSAVYLCASSLNMGGMFFGPGTRLTVL.

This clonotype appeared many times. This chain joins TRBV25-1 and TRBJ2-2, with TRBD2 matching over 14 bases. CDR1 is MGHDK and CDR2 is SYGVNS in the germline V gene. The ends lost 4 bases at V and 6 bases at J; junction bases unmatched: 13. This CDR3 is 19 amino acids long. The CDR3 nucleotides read TGTGCCAGCAGTGCCCTAGGACTAGCGGGAGGCCTCCTCCCCGGGGAGCTGTTTTTT. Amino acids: CASSALGLAGGLLPGELFF.

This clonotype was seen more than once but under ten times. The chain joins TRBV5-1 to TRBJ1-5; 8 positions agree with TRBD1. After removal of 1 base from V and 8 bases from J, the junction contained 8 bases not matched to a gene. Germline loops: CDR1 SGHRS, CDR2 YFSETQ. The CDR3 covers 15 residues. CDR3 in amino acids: CASSLSGTGDEPQHF. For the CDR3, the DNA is TGCGCCAGCAGCTTGTCGGGGACAGGTGACGAGCCCCAGCATTTT.

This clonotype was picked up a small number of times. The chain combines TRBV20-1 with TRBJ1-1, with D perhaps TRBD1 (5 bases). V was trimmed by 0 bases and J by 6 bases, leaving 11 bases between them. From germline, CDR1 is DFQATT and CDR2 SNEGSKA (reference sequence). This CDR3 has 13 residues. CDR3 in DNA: TGCAGTGCTAGAGAGGCCAGGGTCTCTGAAGCTTTCTTT. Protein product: CSAREARVSEAFF.

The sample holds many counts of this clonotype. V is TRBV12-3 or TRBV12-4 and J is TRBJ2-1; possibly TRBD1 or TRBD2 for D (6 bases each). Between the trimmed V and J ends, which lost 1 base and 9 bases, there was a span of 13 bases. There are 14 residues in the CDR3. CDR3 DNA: TGTGCCAGCAGTTTAGTAGGGGGACTTGCTGAGCAGTTCTTC. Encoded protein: CASSLVGGLAEQFF.

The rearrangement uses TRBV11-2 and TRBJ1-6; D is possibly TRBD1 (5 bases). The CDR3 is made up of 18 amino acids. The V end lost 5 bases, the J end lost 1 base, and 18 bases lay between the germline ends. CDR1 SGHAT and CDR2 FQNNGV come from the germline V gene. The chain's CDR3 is CASSDFVQGRSYNSPLHF. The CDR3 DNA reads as TGTGCCAGCAGCGATTTTGTTCAGGGAAGGTCCTATAATTCACCCCTCCACTTT.

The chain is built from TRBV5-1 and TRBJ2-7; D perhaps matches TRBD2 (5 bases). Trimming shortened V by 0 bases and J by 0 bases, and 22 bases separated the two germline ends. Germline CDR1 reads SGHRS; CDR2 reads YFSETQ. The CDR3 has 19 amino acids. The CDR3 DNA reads TGCGCCAGCAGCTTGGGGGAGACACGAGACATTCTATTCTCCTACGAGCAGTACTTC. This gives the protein CASSLGETRDILFSYEQYF.